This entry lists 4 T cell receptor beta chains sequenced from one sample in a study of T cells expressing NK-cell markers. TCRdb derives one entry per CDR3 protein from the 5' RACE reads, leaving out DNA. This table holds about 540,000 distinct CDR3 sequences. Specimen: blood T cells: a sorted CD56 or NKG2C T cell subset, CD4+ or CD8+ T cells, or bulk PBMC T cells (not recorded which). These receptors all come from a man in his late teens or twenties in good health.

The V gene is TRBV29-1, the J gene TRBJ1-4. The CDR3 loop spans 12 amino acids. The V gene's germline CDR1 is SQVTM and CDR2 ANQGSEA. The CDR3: CSVEATNEKLFF.

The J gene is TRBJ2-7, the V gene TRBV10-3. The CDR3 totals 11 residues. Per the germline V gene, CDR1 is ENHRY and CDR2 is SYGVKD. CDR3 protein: CATVRNYEQYF.

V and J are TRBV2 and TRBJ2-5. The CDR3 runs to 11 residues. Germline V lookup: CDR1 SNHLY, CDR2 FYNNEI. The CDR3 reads CASSDFETQYF. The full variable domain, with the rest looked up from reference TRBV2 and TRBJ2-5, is EPEVTQTPSHQVTQMGQEVILRCVPISNHLYFYWYRQILGQKVEFLVSFYNNEISEKSEIFDDQFSVERPDGSNFTLKIRSTKLEDSAMYFCASSDFETQYFGPGTRLLVL.

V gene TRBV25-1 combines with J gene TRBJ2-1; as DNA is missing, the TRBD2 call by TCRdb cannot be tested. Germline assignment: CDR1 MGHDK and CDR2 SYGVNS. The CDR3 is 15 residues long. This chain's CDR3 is CASSKLAGVIDEQFF. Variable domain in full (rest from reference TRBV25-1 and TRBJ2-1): EADIYQTPRYLVIGTGKKITLECSQTMGHDKMYWYQQDPGMELHLIHYSYGVNSTEKGDLSSESTVSRIRTEHFPLTLESARPSHTSQYLCASSKLAGVIDEQFFGPGTRLTVL.